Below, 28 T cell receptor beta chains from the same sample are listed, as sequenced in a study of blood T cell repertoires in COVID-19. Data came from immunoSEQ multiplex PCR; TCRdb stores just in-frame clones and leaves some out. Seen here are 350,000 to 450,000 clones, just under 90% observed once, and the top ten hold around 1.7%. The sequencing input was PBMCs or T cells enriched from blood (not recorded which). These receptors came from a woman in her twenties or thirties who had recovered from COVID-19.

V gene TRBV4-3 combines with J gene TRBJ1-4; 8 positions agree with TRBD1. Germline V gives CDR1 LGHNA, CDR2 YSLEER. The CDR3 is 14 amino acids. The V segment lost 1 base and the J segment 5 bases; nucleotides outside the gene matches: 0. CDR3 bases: TGCGCCAGCAGCCAAGGACAGGGGAATGAAAAACTGTTTTTT. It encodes CASSQGQGNEKLFF.

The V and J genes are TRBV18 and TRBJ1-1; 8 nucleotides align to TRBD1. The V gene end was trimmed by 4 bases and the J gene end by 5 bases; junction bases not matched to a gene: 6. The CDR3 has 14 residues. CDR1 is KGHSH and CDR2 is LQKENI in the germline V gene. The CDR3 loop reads CASSLGQGGTEAFF. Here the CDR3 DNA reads TGTGCCAGCTCACTCGGACAGGGTGGGACTGAAGCTTTCTTT.

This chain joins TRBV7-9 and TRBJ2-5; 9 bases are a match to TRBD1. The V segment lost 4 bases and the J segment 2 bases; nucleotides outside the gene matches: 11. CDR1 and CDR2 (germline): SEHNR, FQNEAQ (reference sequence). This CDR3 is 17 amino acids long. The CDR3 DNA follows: TGTGCCAGCAGCTCCGCCGGGACAGGGTCTGATCAAGAGACCCAGTACTTC. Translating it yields CASSSAGTGSDQETQYF.

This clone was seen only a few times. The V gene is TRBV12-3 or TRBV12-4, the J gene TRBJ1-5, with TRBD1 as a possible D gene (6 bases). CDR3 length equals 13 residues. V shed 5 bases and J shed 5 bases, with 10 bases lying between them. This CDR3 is CASSPTGYQPQHF. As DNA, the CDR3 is TGTGCCAGCAGTCCTACAGGGTATCAGCCCCAGCATTTT.

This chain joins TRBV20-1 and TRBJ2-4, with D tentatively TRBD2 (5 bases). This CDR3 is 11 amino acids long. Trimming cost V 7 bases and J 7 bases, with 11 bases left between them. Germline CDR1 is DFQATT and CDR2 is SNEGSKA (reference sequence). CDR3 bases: TGCAGTGTGAGGGTTTATAACATTCAGTACTTC. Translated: CSVRVYNIQYF.

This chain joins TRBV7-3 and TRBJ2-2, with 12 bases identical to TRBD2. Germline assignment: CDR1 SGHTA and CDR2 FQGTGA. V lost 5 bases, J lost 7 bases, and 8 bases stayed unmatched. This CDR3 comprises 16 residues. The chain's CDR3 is CASSAGQGLAGGELFF. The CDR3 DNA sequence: TGTGCCAGCAGCGCCGGCCAGGGACTAGCGGGCGGGGAGCTGTTTTTT.

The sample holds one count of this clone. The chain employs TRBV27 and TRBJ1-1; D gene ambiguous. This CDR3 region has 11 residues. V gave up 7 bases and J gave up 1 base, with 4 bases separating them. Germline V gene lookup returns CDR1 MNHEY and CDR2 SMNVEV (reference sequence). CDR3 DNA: TGTGCCAGCACCTCGAACACTGAAGCTTTCTTT. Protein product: CASTSNTEAFF.

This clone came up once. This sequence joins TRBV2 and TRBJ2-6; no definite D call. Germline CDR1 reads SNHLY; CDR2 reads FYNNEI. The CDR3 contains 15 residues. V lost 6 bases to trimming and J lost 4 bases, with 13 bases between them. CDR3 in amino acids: CASRWNSPGANVLTF. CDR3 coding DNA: TGTGCCAGCAGATGGAACAGTCCCGGGGCCAACGTCCTGACTTTC.

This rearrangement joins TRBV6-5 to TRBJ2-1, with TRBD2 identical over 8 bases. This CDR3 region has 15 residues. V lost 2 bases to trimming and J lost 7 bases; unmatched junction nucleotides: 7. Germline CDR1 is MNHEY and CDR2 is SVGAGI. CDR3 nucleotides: TGTGCCAGCAGTTACGGAGCGGGAGCCTTGAATGAGCAGTTCTTC. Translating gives CASSYGAGALNEQFF.

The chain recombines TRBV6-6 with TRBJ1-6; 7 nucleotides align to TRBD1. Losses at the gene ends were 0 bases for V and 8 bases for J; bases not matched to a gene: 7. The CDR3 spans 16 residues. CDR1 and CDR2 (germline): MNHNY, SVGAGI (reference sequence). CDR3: CASSYSGGRGDSPLHF. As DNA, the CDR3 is TGTGCCAGCAGTTACTCAGGGGGCAGGGGGGATTCACCCCTCCACTTT.

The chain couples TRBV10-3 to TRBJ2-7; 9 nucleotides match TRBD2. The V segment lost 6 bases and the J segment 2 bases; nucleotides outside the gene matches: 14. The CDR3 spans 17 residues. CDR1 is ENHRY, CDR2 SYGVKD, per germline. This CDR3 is CAIRNPERGGGAYEQYF. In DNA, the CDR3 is TGTGCCATCAGGAACCCCGAACGGGGCGGGGGGGCCTACGAGCAGTACTTC.

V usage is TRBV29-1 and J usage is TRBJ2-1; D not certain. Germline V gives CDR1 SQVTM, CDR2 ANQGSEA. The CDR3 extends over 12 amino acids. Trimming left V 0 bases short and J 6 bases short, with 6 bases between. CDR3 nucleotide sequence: TGCAGCGTTGAAGAATACATCAATGAGCAGTTCTTC. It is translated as CSVEEYINEQFF.

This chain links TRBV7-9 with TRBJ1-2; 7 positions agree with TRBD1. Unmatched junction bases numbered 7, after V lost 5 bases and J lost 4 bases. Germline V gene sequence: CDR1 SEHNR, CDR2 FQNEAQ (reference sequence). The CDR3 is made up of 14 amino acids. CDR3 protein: CASSARDRPYGYTF. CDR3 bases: TGTGCCAGCAGCGCTCGGGACAGACCCTATGGCTACACCTTC.

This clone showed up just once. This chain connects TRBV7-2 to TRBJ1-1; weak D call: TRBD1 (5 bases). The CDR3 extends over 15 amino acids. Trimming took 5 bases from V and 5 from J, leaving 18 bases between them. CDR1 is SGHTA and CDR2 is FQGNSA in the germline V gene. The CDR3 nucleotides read TGTGCCAGCAGCCCTATGGGGCAGGGTGAGACTGAAGCTTTCTTT. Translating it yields CASSPMGQGETEAFF.

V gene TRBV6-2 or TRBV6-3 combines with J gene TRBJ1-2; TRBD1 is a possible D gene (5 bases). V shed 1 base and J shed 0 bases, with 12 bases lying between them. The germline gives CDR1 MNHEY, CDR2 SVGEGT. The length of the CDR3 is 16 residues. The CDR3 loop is CASSYWEGEANYGYTF. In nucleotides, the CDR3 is TGTGCCAGCAGTTACTGGGAAGGGGAAGCTAACTATGGCTACACCTTC.

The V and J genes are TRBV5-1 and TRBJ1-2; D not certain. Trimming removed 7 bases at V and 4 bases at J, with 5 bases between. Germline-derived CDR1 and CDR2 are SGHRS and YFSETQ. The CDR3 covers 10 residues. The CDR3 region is CASEAYGYTF. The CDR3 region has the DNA TGCGCCAGCGAGGCCTATGGCTACACCTTC.

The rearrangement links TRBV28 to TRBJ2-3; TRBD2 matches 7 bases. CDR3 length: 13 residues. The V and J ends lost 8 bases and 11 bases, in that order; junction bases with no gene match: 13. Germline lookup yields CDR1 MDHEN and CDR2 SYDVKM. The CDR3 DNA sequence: TGTGCCAGCGGCCTGGGGGGGGGTTACGGGCAGTATTTT. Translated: CASGLGGGYGQYF.

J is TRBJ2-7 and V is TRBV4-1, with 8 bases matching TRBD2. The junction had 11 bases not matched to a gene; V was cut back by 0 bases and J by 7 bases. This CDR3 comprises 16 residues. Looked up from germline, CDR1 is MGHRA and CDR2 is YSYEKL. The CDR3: CASSQDGTRPEGEQYF. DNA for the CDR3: TGCGCCAGCAGCCAAGATGGGACTAGACCCGAAGGGGAGCAGTACTTC.

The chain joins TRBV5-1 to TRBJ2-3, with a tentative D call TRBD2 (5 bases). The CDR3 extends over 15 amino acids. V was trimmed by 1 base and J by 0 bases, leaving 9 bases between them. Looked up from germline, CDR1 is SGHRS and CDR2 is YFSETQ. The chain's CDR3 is CASSLSGLSTDTQYF. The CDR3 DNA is TGCGCCAGCAGCTTGAGTGGACTTAGCACAGATACGCAGTATTTT.

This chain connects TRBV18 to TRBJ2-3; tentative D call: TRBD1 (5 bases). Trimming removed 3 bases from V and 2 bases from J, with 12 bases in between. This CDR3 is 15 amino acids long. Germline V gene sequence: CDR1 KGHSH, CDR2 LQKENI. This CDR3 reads CASSPGLGPTDTQYF. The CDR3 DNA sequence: TGTGCCAGCTCACCGGGTTTGGGGCCCACAGATACGCAGTATTTT. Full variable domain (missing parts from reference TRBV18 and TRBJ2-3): NAGVMQNPRHLVRRRGQEARLRCSPMKGHSHVYWYRQLPEEGLKFMVYLQKENIIDESGMPKERFSAEFPKEGPSILRIQQVVRGDSAAYFCASSPGLGPTDTQYFGPGTRLTVL.

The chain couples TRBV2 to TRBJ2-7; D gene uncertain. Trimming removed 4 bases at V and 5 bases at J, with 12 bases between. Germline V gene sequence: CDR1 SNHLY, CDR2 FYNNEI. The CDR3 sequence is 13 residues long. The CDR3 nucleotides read TGTGCCAGCAGTGTTTCACAGTTTAACGAGCAGTACTTC. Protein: CASSVSQFNEQYF.

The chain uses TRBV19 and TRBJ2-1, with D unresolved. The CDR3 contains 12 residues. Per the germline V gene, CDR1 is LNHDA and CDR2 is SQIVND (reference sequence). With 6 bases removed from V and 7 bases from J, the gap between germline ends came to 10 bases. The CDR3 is CASSRTVNEQFF. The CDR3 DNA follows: TGTGCCAGTAGCCGAACAGTGAATGAGCAGTTCTTC.

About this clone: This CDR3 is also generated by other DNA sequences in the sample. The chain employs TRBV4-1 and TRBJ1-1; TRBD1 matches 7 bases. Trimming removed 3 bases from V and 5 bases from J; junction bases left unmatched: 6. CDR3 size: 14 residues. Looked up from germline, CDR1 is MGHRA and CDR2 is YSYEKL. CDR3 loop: CASSHSQGFTEAFF. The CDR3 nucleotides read TGCGCCAGCAGCCATTCACAGGGGTTTACTGAAGCTTTCTTT.

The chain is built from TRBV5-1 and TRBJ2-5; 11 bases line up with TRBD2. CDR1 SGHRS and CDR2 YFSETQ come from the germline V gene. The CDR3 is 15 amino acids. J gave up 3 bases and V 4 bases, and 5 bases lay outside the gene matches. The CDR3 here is CASSIGTSGEETQYF. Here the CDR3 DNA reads TGCGCCAGCAGCATAGGGACTAGCGGCGAAGAGACCCAGTACTTC.

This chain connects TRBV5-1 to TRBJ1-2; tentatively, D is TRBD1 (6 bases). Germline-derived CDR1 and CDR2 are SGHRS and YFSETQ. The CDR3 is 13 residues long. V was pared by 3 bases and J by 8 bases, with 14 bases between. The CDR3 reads CASSSWDTGGYTF. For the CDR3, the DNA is TGCGCCAGCAGCTCGTGGGACACGGGGGGCTACACCTTC.

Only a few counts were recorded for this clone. CDR3 sequence reads: CASSLLGASYEQYF. The CDR3 DNA is TGTGCCAGCAGTTTACTAGGCGCCAGCTACGAGCAGTACTTC. The genes are TRBV27 and TRBJ2-7; unclear D gene. Looked up from germline, CDR1 is MNHEY and CDR2 is SMNVEV (reference sequence). This CDR3 is 14 amino acids long. The V gene lost 2 bases and the J gene lost 3 bases, with 11 bases spanning the gap.

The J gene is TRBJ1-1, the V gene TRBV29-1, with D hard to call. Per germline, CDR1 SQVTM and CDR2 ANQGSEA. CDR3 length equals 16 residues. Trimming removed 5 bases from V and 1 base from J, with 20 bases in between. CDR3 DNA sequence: TGCAGCGTTTCCCTCCGGGAGAAAAACTCGAACACTGAAGCTTTCTTT. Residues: CSVSLREKNSNTEAFF. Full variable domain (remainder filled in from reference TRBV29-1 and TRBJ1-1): SAVISQKPSRDICQRGTSLTIQCQVDSQVTMMFWYRQQPGQSLTLIATANQGSEATYESGFVIDKFPISRPNLTFSTLTVSNMSPEDSSIYLCSVSLREKNSNTEAFFGQGTRLTVV.

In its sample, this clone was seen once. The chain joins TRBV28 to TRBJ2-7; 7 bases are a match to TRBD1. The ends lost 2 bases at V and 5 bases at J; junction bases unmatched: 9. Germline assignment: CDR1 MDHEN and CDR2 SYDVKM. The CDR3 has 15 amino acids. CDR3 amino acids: CASSLRSQGENEQYF. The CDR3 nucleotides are TGTGCCAGCAGTTTACGAAGTCAGGGGGAAAACGAGCAGTACTTC.